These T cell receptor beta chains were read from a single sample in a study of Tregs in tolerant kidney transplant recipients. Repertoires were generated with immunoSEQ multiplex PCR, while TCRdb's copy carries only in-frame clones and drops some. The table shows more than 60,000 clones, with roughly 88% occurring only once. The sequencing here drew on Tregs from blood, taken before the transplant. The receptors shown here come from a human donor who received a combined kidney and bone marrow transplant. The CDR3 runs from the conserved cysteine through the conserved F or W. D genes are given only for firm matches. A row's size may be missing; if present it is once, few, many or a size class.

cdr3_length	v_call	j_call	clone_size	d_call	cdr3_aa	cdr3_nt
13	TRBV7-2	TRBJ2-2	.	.	CASTRQPTGELFF	TGTGCCAGCACGCGACAACCCACCGGGGAGCTGTTTTTT
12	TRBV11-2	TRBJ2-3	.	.	CASSQEVDTQYF	TGTGCCAGCAGCCAGGAAGTGGATACGCAGTATTTT
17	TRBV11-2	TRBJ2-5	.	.	CASSTSGIPAPQETQYF	TGTGCCAGCAGCACGTCCGGGATCCCGGCCCCACAAGAGACCCAGTACTTC
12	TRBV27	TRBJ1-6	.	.	CASRPPGSPLHF	TGTGCCAGCAGACCCCCGGGCTCACCCCTCCACTTT
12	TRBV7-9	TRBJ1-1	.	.	CASSLGQIEAFF	TGTGCCAGCAGCTTAGGACAGATTGAAGCTTTCTTT
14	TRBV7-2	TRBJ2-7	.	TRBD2	CASSSGLAGDEQYF	TGTGCCAGCAGCTCGGGACTAGCGGGAGACGAGCAGTACTTC
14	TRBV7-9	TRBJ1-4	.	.	CASSFTGYNEKLFF	TGTGCCAGCAGCTTTACAGGGTATAATGAAAAACTGTTTTTT
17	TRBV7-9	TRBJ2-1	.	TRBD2	CASHGLAGGISYNEQFF	TGTGCCAGTCATGGACTAGCGGGAGGAATTTCCTACAATGAGCAGTTCTTC
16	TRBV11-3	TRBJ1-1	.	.	CASSLVAGLMRTEAFF	TGTGCCAGCAGCTTAGTTGCGGGGCTGATGAGGACTGAAGCTTTCTTT
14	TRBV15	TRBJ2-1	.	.	CATSRVGDYNEQFF	TGTGCCACCAGCCGGGTGGGGGATTACAATGAGCAGTTCTTC
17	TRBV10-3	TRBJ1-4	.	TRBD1	CAPGGATATGENEKLFF	TGTGCCCCCGGGGGGGCCACCGCTACAGGGGAAAATGAAAAACTGTTTTTT
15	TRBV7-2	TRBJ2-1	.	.	CASSSPLLLYNEQFF	TGTGCCAGCAGCTCCCCTCTTCTACTATACAATGAGCAGTTCTTC
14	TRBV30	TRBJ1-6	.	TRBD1	CAWSVGQGNSPLHF	TGTGCCTGGAGTGTGGGACAGGGGAATTCACCCCTCCACTTT
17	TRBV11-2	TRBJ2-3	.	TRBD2	CASSLVGLAGSTDTQYF	TGTGCCAGCAGCTTAGTGGGACTAGCGGGGAGCACAGATACGCAGTATTTT
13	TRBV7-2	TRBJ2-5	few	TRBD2	CASSLGGGGTQYF	TGTGCCAGCAGCTTAGGGGGGGGAGGGACCCAGTACTTC
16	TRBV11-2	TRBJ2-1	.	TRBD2	CASSLRTSGTHNEQFF	TGTGCCAGCAGCCTCAGGACTAGCGGGACGCACAATGAGCAGTTCTTC
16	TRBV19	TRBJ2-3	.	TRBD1	CASSIDRVGGTDTQYF	TGTGCCAGTAGTATCGACAGGGTTGGGGGCACAGATACGCAGTATTTT
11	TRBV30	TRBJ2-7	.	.	CAWSNKYEQYF	TGTGCCTGGAGTAACAAGTACGAGCAGTACTTC
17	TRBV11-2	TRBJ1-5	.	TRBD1	CASSPRAGGYSNQPQHF	TGTGCCAGCAGCCCCCGCGCAGGGGGGTATAGCAATCAGCCCCAGCATTTT
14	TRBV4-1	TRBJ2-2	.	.	CASSQRLNTGELFF	TGCGCCAGCAGCCAACGCCTCAACACCGGGGAGCTGTTTTTT
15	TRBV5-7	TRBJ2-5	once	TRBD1	CASSRPGQAQETQYF	TGTGCCAGCAGCCGACCGGGACAGGCCCAAGAGACCCAGTACTTC
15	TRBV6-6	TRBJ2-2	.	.	CASSYGRWGAGELFF	TGTGCCAGCAGTTACGGGAGGTGGGGCGCCGGGGAGCTGTTTTTT
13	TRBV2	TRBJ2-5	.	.	CAGRSRYQETQYF	TGTGCCGGCCGCTCCAGGTACCAAGAGACCCAGTACTTC
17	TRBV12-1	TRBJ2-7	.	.	CASSRGRPHFQAYEQYF	TGTGCCAGCAGCCGTGGACGACCTCACTTCCAAGCCTACGAGCAGTACTTC